This entry lists 10 T cell receptor beta chains sequenced from one sample in a study of T cell repertoires in cytomegalovirus infection. TCRdb independently ran MiXCR on the reads; one entry per CDR3 protein. The repertoire holds around 310,000 distinct CDR3 sequences, with roughly 17% as singletons. Material: PBMCs. Source of these receptors: a human donor in good health (CMV status not recorded). Some clones in this sample may be carry-over from other donors' samples.

This clonotype was counted ten times or more. The chain recombines TRBV7-2 with TRBJ2-3, with a weak D call TRBD1 (7 bases). The germline V and J ends were trimmed by 8 bases and 2 bases, with 14 bases remaining between them. The CDR3 spans 14 residues. CDR1 SGHTA and CDR2 FQGNSA come from the germline V gene. The CDR3 DNA reads TGTGCCAGCGGAGGGACAGTAACCACAGATACGCAGTATTTT. Encoded protein: CASGGTVTTDTQYF. Looking up the rest from reference TRBV7-2 and TRBJ2-3 gives the full variable domain: GAGVSQSPSNKVTEKGKDVELRCDPISGHTALYWYRQSLGQGLEFLIYFQGNSAPDKSGLPSDRFSAERTGGSVSTLTIQRTQQEDSAVYLCASGGTVTTDTQYFGPGTRLTVL.

This clonotype has a count of ten or more. The rearrangement uses TRBV7-9 and TRBJ1-5, with D perhaps matching TRBD1 (5 bases). Trimming removed 5 bases at V and 5 bases at J, with 13 bases between. The CDR3 runs 14 residues. CDR1 and CDR2 from the germline V gene are SEHNR and FQNEAQ (reference sequence). This CDR3 is CASSQTGLHQPQHF. CDR3 DNA: TGTGCCAGCAGCCAAACGGGGCTGCATCAGCCCCAGCATTTT.

This chain connects TRBV3-1 to TRBJ1-1; a possible D gene is TRBD1 (6 bases). Trimming removed 5 bases at V and 7 bases at J, with 17 bases between. Germline loops: CDR1 LGHDT, CDR2 YNNKEL (reference sequence). This CDR3 contains 14 residues. CDR3 loop: CASSSSGGRSEAFF. The CDR3 nucleotides read TGTGCCAGCAGCTCCTCCGGGGGCCGGAGTGAAGCTTTCTTT.

This clonotype has ten or more counts. This chain joins TRBV4-1 and TRBJ2-7; D might be TRBD1 (6 bases). The CDR3 has 14 residues. CDR1 is MGHRA and CDR2 is YSYEKL in the germline V gene. The V end lost 2 bases, the J end lost 0 bases, and 8 bases lay between the germline ends. This CDR3 reads CASSQTGTSYEQYF. CDR3 nucleotides: TGCGCCAGCAGCCAAACAGGGACCTCCTACGAGCAGTACTTC.

This clonotype has just a few counts. CDR3 nucleotides: TGTGCCAGCAGATCGGCCGACAGGTACACAGATACGCAGTATTTT. It is translated as CASRSADRYTDTQYF. The chain uses TRBV6-2 or TRBV6-3 and TRBJ2-3; the D gene is possibly TRBD1 (6 bases). The CDR3 covers 15 residues. The germline V gene encodes CDR1 MNHEY and CDR2 SVGEGT. Trimming stripped 6 bases from V and 2 bases from J, with 15 bases between.

This clonotype was found a few times. The chain combines TRBV28 with TRBJ1-5; D unresolved. In germline, CDR1 is MDHEN, CDR2 SYDVKM. V shed 1 base and J shed 6 bases, with 13 bases lying between them. This CDR3 comprises 15 residues. The CDR3 DNA sequence: TGTGCCAGCAGTTTATATATCGGACGGTCTCAGCCCCAGCATTTT. Its protein is CASSLYIGRSQPQHF.

This clonotype was seen a handful of times. The chain joins TRBV24-1 to TRBJ2-3; possible D gene TRBD2, 5 bases. Trimming shortened V by 3 bases and J by 2 bases, and 14 bases separated the two germline ends. Germline CDR1 reads KGHDR; CDR2 reads SFDVKD. The CDR3 runs to 16 residues. The DNA of the CDR3 is TGTGCCACCAGTGATGAGCGACGGGGAAACACAGATACGCAGTATTTT. Protein product: CATSDERRGNTDTQYF.

In its sample, this clonotype was seen a few times. The chain joins TRBV6-1 to TRBJ1-2; 9 nucleotides match TRBD1. The CDR3 totals 16 residues. V was pared by 0 bases and J by 2 bases, with 4 bases of the junction left unmatched. Germline CDR1 MNHNS, CDR2 SASEGT. CDR3 loop: CASSEALQGANYGYTF. The CDR3 region has the DNA TGTGCCAGCAGTGAAGCATTACAGGGGGCGAACTATGGCTACACCTTC.

Ten or more counts support this clonotype. The chain uses TRBV7-8 and TRBJ2-3; D tentatively reads TRBD1 or TRBD2 (7 bases each). Germline values: CDR1 SGHVS, CDR2 FQNEAQ. V was cut by 8 bases and J by 2 bases, with 20 bases left in between. CDR3 size: 16 residues. CDR3 in amino acids: CASSKRDSEPTDTQYF. CDR3 in DNA: TGTGCCAGCTCAAAGCGGGACAGCGAACCCACAGATACGCAGTATTTT.

The chain links TRBV5-6 to TRBJ2-6; TRBD2 is a possible D gene (5 bases). Germline CDR1 and CDR2: SGHDT and YYEEEE. V dropped 1 base and J dropped 4 bases, with 12 bases sitting between them. This CDR3 contains 16 residues. CDR3 bases: TGTGCCAGCAGCTTGCTGGACTCTTCCGGGGCCAACGTCCTGACTTTC. This gives the protein CASSLLDSSGANVLTF.